The rows below give T cell receptor beta chains drawn from one sample of a study of vaccination and CD4 T cells after COVID-19. In TCRdb, the PCR reads were re-called with MiXCR into one record per CDR3 protein. Counted here are roughly 5,300 distinct CDR3 sequences, roughly a third occurring once; the ten biggest clones make up less than 30%. Antigens of these TCRs are unknown. The sample comprised CD4+ T cells from blood, cultured in vitro. All receptors come from a human donor in good health. Each CDR3 is given without its conserved first and last residue.

TRBV6-5 | ASSYTRGPGNQPQH
TRBV7-9 | ASSSDRGSYEQY
TRBV6-1 | AATQTGGGYT
TRBV20-1 | SARDPKTGIEAF
TRBV15 | ATSRVDGSIY
TRBV18 | ASSPGPGGTEAF
TRBV10-3 | AIKQGLVLF
TRBV6-5 | ASSYSGLGTEAF
TRBV20-1 | SASTTGQPQH
TRBV18 | ASSPATGLGTEAF
TRBV7-9 | ASSFNRDSPLH
TRBV5-1 | ASSSTGTSRNEQF
TRBV20-1 | SARDQGIGVEAF
TRBV20-1 | SARDVRGSTDTQY
TRBV6-5 | ASSSLETQY